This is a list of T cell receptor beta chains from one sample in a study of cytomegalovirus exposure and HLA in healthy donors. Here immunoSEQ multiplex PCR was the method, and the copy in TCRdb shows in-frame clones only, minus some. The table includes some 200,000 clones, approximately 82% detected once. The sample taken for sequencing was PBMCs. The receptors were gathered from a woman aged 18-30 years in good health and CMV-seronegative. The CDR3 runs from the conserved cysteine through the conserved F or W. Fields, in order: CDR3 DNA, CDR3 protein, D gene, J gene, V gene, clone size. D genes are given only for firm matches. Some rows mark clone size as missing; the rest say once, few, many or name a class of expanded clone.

DNA: TGTGCCAGCAGTTACGATCCCATAGCGGTCTACAATGAGCAGTTCTTC
CDR3: CASSYDPIAVYNEQFF
D: .
J: TRBJ2-1
V: TRBV6-5
size: .

DNA: TGTGCCAGCAGTACACAGGGAATGAACACTGAAGCTTTCTTT
CDR3: CASSTQGMNTEAFF
D: .
J: TRBJ1-1
V: TRBV7-6
size: few

DNA: TGTGCCAGCAGCTTCATGGGGGGGAAGAATGGCTACACCTTC
CDR3: CASSFMGGKNGYTF
D: .
J: TRBJ1-2
V: TRBV11-2
size: .

DNA: TGTGCCAGCAGCTTGGCGATGGGGACAGGTGGAGATACGCAGTATTTT
CDR3: CASSLAMGTGGDTQYF
D: TRBD1
J: TRBJ2-3
V: TRBV5-4
size: .

DNA: TGTGCCAGCAGCTTGGAAAAGACTGAGGATTTT
CDR3: CASSLEKTEDF
D: .
J: TRBJ2-3
V: TRBV5-6
size: .

DNA: TGTGCCAGCAGCTTTCCCGGGACAGGGTATGGCTACACCTTC
CDR3: CASSFPGTGYGYTF
D: TRBD1
J: TRBJ1-2
V: TRBV5-4
size: few

DNA: TGTGCCAGCAGTGAAGCGCTGGGGACAGGGGATGGCTACACCTTC
CDR3: CASSEALGTGDGYTF
D: TRBD1
J: TRBJ1-2
V: TRBV2
size: once

DNA: TGTGCCAGCAGCTTAGGGCTACTAGCGGGAACTAGCACAGATACGCAGTATTTT
CDR3: CASSLGLLAGTSTDTQYF
D: TRBD2
J: TRBJ2-3
V: TRBV13
size: .

DNA: TGTGCCAGCTCACCTAGGCGAACAGACCAAGAGACCCAGTACTTC
CDR3: CASSPRRTDQETQYF
D: .
J: TRBJ2-5
V: TRBV18
size: .

DNA: TGTGCCAGTAGTATTGTCATGCCTAGCGGGAGATTTATGTGGTACGAGCAGTACTTC
CDR3: CASSIVMPSGRFMWYEQYF
D: TRBD2
J: TRBJ2-7
V: TRBV19
size: .

DNA: TGTGCCATCAGCTCAGGGGCAACTAATGAAAAACTGTTTTTT
CDR3: CAISSGATNEKLFF
D: .
J: TRBJ1-4
V: TRBV10-3
size: .

DNA: TGTGCCAGCTCACCCGGACAGGGGGTGATCGGTCAGCCCCAGCATTTT
CDR3: CASSPGQGVIGQPQHF
D: TRBD1
J: TRBJ1-5
V: TRBV18
size: .

DNA: TGCGCCAGCAGCTTGAGTAATTTTGGTGTGGAGGGCGAGCAGTACTTC
CDR3: CASSLSNFGVEGEQYF
D: .
J: TRBJ2-7
V: TRBV5-1
size: .

DNA: TGTGCCAGCAGGGGAGGGACAAGGGGCACCGGGGAGCTGTTTTTT
CDR3: CASRGGTRGTGELFF
D: .
J: TRBJ2-2
V: TRBV7-2
size: few

DNA: TGTGCCAGCAGCTTAGCGACTGCTAGCACAGATACGCAGTATTTT
CDR3: CASSLATASTDTQYF
D: .
J: TRBJ2-3
V: TRBV11-2
size: few

DNA: TGTGCCAGTAGTATTGTGGGGACTAGCGGGCAGAATGAGCAGTTCTTC
CDR3: CASSIVGTSGQNEQFF
D: TRBD2
J: TRBJ2-1
V: TRBV19
size: .

DNA: TGCAGCGTTGATATCGTATCAGGGGGGCCTGAAGCTTTCTTT
CDR3: CSVDIVSGGPEAFF
D: TRBD1
J: TRBJ1-1
V: TRBV29-1
size: .

DNA: TGTGCCAGTAGTACGGGTCAAAGCGGGAGGGACACAGATACGCAGTATTTT
CDR3: CASSTGQSGRDTDTQYF
D: TRBD2
J: TRBJ2-3
V: TRBV19
size: few

DNA: TGTGCCAGCAGCCAAGATCGGGGAGGGGTAAAAAGGGACTCCTACGAGCAGTACTTC
CDR3: CASSQDRGGVKRDSYEQYF
D: TRBD2
J: TRBJ2-7
V: TRBV4-2
size: .

DNA: TGTGCCAGCAGCTTATATGACTTAATTGAGGGGGAAGAGACCCAGTACTTC
CDR3: CASSLYDLIEGEETQYF
D: .
J: TRBJ2-5
V: TRBV7-7
size: .

DNA: TGTGCCAGCAGCTTACTGGGGGACACCTATGGGGATGAGCAGTTCTTC
CDR3: CASSLLGDTYGDEQFF
D: .
J: TRBJ2-1
V: TRBV11-2
size: .

DNA: TGTGCCGCGAATCAGGACTCCTTCGCCGGGGAGCTGTTTTTT
CDR3: CAANQDSFAGELFF
D: .
J: TRBJ2-2
V: TRBV2
size: few

DNA: TGTGCCAGCAGTGCTCAGGGACAGATTAATTCACCCCTCCACTTT
CDR3: CASSAQGQINSPLHF
D: TRBD1
J: TRBJ1-6
V: TRBV6-1
size: .

DNA: TGTGCCAGCAGCATCCGGGACTGGCCGAACACTGAAGCTTTCTTT
CDR3: CASSIRDWPNTEAFF
D: .
J: TRBJ1-1
V: TRBV5-8
size: once